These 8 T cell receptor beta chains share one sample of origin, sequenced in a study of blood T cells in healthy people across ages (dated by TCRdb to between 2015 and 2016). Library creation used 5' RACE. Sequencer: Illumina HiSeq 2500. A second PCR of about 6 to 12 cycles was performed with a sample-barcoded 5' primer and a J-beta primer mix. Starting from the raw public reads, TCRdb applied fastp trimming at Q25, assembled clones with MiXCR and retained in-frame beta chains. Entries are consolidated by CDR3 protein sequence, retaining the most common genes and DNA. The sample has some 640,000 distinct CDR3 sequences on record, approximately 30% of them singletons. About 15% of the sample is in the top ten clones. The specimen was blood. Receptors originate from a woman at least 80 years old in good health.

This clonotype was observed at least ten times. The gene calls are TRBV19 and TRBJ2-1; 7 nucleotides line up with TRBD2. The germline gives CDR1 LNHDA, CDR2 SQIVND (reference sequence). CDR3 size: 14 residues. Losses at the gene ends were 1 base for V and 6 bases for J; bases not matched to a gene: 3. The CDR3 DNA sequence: TGTGCCAGTAGTATAGGATCGGGGGGCAATGAGCAGTTCTTC. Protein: CASSIGSGGNEQFF.

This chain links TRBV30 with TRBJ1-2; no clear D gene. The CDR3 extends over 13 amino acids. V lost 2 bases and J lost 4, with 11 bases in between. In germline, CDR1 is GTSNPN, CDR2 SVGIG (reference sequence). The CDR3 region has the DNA TGTGCCTGGAGTTTGGAGATCACCTATGGCTACACCTTC. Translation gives CAWSLEITYGYTF.

The CDR3 sequence: CASSLRGLAGFTDTQYF. The CDR3 region has the DNA TGTGCCAGCAGCTTAAGGGGACTAGCGGGGTTCACAGATACGCAGTATTTT. This chain uses TRBV7-6 with TRBJ2-3, with 13 bases aligning to TRBD2. The CDR3 is 17 amino acids. Germline V CDR1 and CDR2: SGHVS, FNYEAQ. J lost 2 bases, V lost 2 bases, and 4 bases had no gene match.

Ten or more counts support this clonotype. The CDR3 DNA is TGCGCCAGCAGCCCGGGGATACATACTAGCAATCAGCCCCAGCATTTT. It codes for CASSPGIHTSNQPQHF. The chain uses TRBV5-1 and TRBJ1-5; D gene ambiguous. The V gene's germline CDR1 is SGHRS and CDR2 YFSETQ. The CDR3 extends over 16 amino acids. Trimming removed 4 bases from V and 0 bases from J, with 14 bases in between.

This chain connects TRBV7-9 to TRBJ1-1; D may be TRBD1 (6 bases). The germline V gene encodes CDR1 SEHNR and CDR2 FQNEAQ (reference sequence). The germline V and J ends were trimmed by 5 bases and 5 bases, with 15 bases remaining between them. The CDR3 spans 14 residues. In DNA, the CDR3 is TGTGCCAGCAGCGACCGGGGGGGCTGGACTGAAGCTTTCTTT. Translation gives CASSDRGGWTEAFF.

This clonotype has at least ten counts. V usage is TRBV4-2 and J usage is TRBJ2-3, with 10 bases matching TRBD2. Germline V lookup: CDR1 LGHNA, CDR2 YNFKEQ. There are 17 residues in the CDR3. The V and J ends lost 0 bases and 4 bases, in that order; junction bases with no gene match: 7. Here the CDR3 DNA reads TGTGCCAGCAGCCAAGAAGGGGCTAGCGGGGGTGCAGATACGCAGTATTTT. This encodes CASSQEGASGGADTQYF.

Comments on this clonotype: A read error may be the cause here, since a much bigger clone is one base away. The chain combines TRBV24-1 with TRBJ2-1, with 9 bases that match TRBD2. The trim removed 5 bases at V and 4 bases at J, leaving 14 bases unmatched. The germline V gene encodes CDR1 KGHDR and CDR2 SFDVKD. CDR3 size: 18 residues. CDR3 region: CATSGNPSRTSEYNEQFF. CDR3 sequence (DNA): TGTGCCACCAGTGGAAACCCAAGCAGGACTAGCGAATACAATGAGCAGTTCTTC.

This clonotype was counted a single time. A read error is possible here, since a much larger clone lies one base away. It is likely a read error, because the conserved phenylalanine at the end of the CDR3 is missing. The CDR3 loop is CASSTSGGHYNEQYS. In DNA form, the CDR3 reads TGTGCCAGCAGTACGAGCGGGGGCCATTACAATGAGCAGTACTCC. The chain is built from TRBV7-3 and TRBJ2-7, with 8 bases lining up with TRBD2. Germline V gene data show CDR1 as SGHTA and CDR2 as FQGTGA. This CDR3 is built from 15 residues. V dropped 6 bases and J dropped 7; count of bases not matched to a gene: 14.